One and the same sample provided the 13 T cell receptor beta chains below, sequenced in a study of blood T cell repertoires in COVID-19. Some clones are missing from TCRdb's copy, which holds only in-frame ones; the method was immunoSEQ multiplex PCR. The table includes 300,000 to 400,000 clones, about 88% detected once. Source material: PBMCs or T cells enriched from blood (not recorded which). The receptors originated from a man in his sixties who had recovered from COVID-19.

This chain joins TRBV7-6 and TRBJ1-4; D perhaps matches TRBD1 (6 bases). Germline values: CDR1 SGHVS, CDR2 FNYEAQ. V dropped 5 bases and J dropped 5 bases, with 15 bases sitting between them. This CDR3 is 15 amino acids long. CDR3 residues: CASSPSTGQNEKLFF. The CDR3 region has the DNA TGTGCCAGCAGCCCGTCGACAGGACAAAATGAAAAACTGTTTTTT.

This chain joins TRBV6-5 and TRBJ2-1, with 13 bases that match TRBD2. The V segment lost 5 bases and the J segment 7 bases; nucleotides outside the gene matches: 5. Per germline, CDR1 MNHEY and CDR2 SVGAGI. The CDR3 totals 15 residues. The CDR3 here is CASSPLAGGENEQFF. CDR3 nucleotide sequence: TGTGCCAGCAGTCCACTAGCGGGAGGGGAGAATGAGCAGTTCTTC.

The V and J genes are TRBV25-1 and TRBJ1-3; TRBD1 might be the D (5 bases). CDR1 MGHDK and CDR2 SYGVNS come from the germline V gene. CDR3 length equals 15 residues. Trimming removed 8 bases at V and 0 bases at J, with 14 bases between. CDR3 bases: TGTGCCAGCGTACCCCAGGGTTACTCTGGAAACACCATATATTTT. Translating gives CASVPQGYSGNTIYF. The full variable domain, rest sourced from reference TRBV25-1 and TRBJ1-3, is EADIYQTPRYLVIGTGKKITLECSQTMGHDKMYWYQQDPGMELHLIHYSYGVNSTEKGDLSSESTVSRIRTEHFPLTLESARPSHTSQYLCASVPQGYSGNTIYFGEGSWLTVV.

V and J are TRBV29-1 and TRBJ2-1, with TRBD2 as a possible D gene (6 bases). V lost 4 bases, J lost 1 base, and 11 bases lay in between. The CDR3 runs to 14 residues. Per germline, CDR1 SQVTM and CDR2 ANQGSEA. The CDR3 DNA follows: TGCAGCGTTGTACGGGGGAGTTCCTACAATGAGCAGTTCTTC. Protein product: CSVVRGSSYNEQFF.

The chain links TRBV18 to TRBJ1-4, with 7 bases lining up with TRBD1. The CDR3 consists of 16 residues. The germline CDR1 and CDR2 sequences are KGHSH and LQKENI. The V segment lost 3 bases and the J segment 3 bases; nucleotides outside the gene matches: 7. The CDR3 spells CASSPDRRSPNEKLFF. CDR3 sequence (DNA): TGTGCCAGCTCACCGGACAGGAGGAGTCCTAATGAAAAACTGTTTTTT.

The CDR3 coding sequence is TGTGCCAGCAGCTTAAGGGAGCCGTACACCGGGGAGCTGTTTTTT. It is translated as CASSLREPYTGELFF. V gene TRBV7-9 combines with J gene TRBJ2-2; perhaps TRBD2 as D (5 bases). V dropped 2 bases and J dropped 3 bases, with 10 bases sitting between them. The CDR3 totals 15 residues. Per germline, CDR1 SEHNR and CDR2 FQNEAQ (reference sequence).

The chain combines TRBV2 with TRBJ2-5; perhaps TRBD1 as D (5 bases). The CDR3 loop spans 13 amino acids. Trimming shortened V by 6 bases and J by 3 bases, and 11 bases separated the two germline ends. From germline, CDR1 is SNHLY and CDR2 FYNNEI. For the CDR3, the DNA is TGTGCCAGCAGCCTCTGGGGCAAAGAGACCCAGTACTTC. Its translation: CASSLWGKETQYF.

This rearrangement joins TRBV11-2 to TRBJ2-5, with a tentative D call TRBD1 (8 bases). The germline V gene has CDR1 SGHAT and CDR2 FQNNGV. This CDR3 is 16 amino acids long. V was shortened by 5 bases and J by 1 base, with 17 bases between the two germline ends. The DNA for the CDR3 is TGTGCCAGCAGCCGATTGGGGGGGACAGGCCAAGAGACCCAGTACTTC. Translating it yields CASSRLGGTGQETQYF.

The chain recombines TRBV6-2 or TRBV6-3 with TRBJ2-7; D not resolved. CDR1 is MNHEY, CDR2 SVGEGT, per germline. V lost 5 bases to trimming and J lost 0 bases, with 11 bases between them. CDR3 size: 14 residues. DNA for the CDR3: TGTGCCAGCAGTGCTAGACTGCTCTCCTACGAGCAGTACTTC. Encoded protein: CASSARLLSYEQYF.

V and J are TRBV5-8 and TRBJ2-5, with D possibly being TRBD2 (6 bases). CDR3 length: 16 residues. Germline CDR1 SGHTS, CDR2 YDEGEE. V was cut by 1 base and J by 4 bases, with 17 bases left in between. The CDR3 is CASSLFTGGDGETQYF. CDR3 in DNA: TGTGCCAGCAGCTTGTTTACCGGAGGGGATGGAGAGACCCAGTACTTC. The full variable domain, completed using reference TRBV5-8 and TRBJ2-5, is EAGVTQSPTHLIKTRGQQATLRCSPISGHTSVYWYQQALGLGLQFLLWYDEGEERNRGNFPPRFSGRQFPNYSSELNVNALELEDSALYLCASSLFTGGDGETQYFGPGTRLLVL.

Here the CDR3 DNA reads TGTGCCAGCAGACGAGACAGGGTCGGCAATGAGCAGTTCTTC. Translation: CASRRDRVGNEQFF. The J gene is TRBJ2-1, the V gene TRBV11-2, with 7 bases identical to TRBD1. The germline CDR1 and CDR2 sequences are SGHAT and FQNNGV. This CDR3 is built from 14 residues. V shed 6 bases, J shed 6 bases, and the junction held 8 bases outside the gene matches.

The CDR3 spells CASSPDSTNTEAFF. CDR3 in DNA: TGTGCCAGCTCACCCGACAGTACGAACACTGAAGCTTTCTTT. The chain is built from TRBV18 and TRBJ1-1; D is possibly TRBD1 (5 bases). V gave up 3 bases and J gave up 1 base, with 9 bases separating them. The V gene's germline CDR1 is KGHSH and CDR2 LQKENI. CDR3 length: 14 residues.

In DNA form, the CDR3 reads TGCGCCAGCAGCTTGGCAGGGGTCACAGATACGCAGTATTTT. The encoded protein is CASSLAGVTDTQYF. This sequence joins TRBV5-1 and TRBJ2-3; D perhaps matches TRBD1 (6 bases). Deletions cut 0 bases from V and 2 bases from J, with 7 bases between. Germline-derived CDR1 and CDR2 are SGHRS and YFSETQ. The CDR3 covers 14 residues. Drawing the rest from reference TRBV5-1 and TRBJ2-3, the complete variable domain is KAGVTQTPRYLIKTRGQQVTLSCSPISGHRSVSWYQQTPGQGLQFLFEYFSETQRNKGNFPGRFSGRQFSNSRSEMNVSTLELGDSALYLCASSLAGVTDTQYFGPGTRLTVL.